The rows below give T cell receptor beta chains drawn from one sample of a study of T cell repertoires in cytomegalovirus infection. For these receptors, no antigen is known. TCRdb processed the reads anew with MiXCR; each CDR3 protein has one entry. The table lists about 52,000 distinct CDR3 sequences, about 18% of them singletons. This sample comprised CD8+ T cells from cultured PBMCs, obtained from culture after CMV antigen stimulation. The receptors were gathered from a human donor in good health (CMV status not recorded). Some clones in this sample may be carry-over from other donors' samples. Each CDR3 is given with its conserved first and last residue. D genes are given only for firm matches. Expanded clones get a size class; other rows say once, few or many, or leave the size out.

>TRBJ1-5|NA|TRBV27|NA
TGTGCCAGCAGTTCATATACAGGCATCAATCAGCCCCAGCATTTT
CASSSYTGINQPQHF
>TRBJ2-1|NA|TRBV7-8|TRBD2
TGTGCCAGCAGCTTAAGGATGGGTAGCGGGGAAGAGCAGTTCTTC
CASSLRMGSGEEQFF
>TRBJ2-1|NA|TRBV7-2|TRBD1
TGTGCCAGCAGCTCCCCGGGACAGGGGTCAGATGAGCAGTTCTTC
CASSSPGQGSDEQFF
>TRBJ2-1|few|TRBV7-2|TRBD2
TGTGCCAGCAGCCCTCGGGGGGGACTTAGCTCCTACAATGAGCAGTTCTTC
CASSPRGGLSSYNEQFF
>TRBJ2-1|few|TRBV7-9|TRBD2
TGTGCCAGCAGCGGGGAGACTAGCGGGGAAAATGAGCAGTTCTTC
CASSGETSGENEQFF
>TRBJ1-4|NA|TRBV7-2|TRBD1
TGTGCCAGCAGCGTCGGGTCAGGGGGTGAAAAACTGTTTTTT
CASSVGSGGEKLFF
>TRBJ1-1|few|TRBV7-6|NA
TGTGCCAGCAGCTTAGGGGTAATGAACACTGAAGCTTTCTTT
CASSLGVMNTEAFF
>TRBJ1-1|few|TRBV4-1|TRBD1
TGCGCCAGCAGCCGATCGACAGGGCAGGGGACTGAAGCTTTCTTT
CASSRSTGQGTEAFF
>TRBJ2-5|few|TRBV15|NA
TGTGCCACCAGCGGCAGGGTGGAAGAGACCCAGTACTTC
CATSGRVEETQYF
>TRBJ2-3|NA|TRBV11-2|TRBD1
TGTGCCAGCAGCCTGCGGGACAGGAGGACAGATACGCAGTATTTT
CASSLRDRRTDTQYF
>TRBJ1-2|NA|TRBV20-1|NA
TGCAGTGCTCGCTTTGCCTTCGGGGGACGGTATGGCTACACCTTC
CSARFAFGGRYGYTF
>TRBJ2-2|few|TRBV10-3|NA
TGTGCCATCAGTGACCCCAGTAAGGCGGACACCGGGGAGCTGTTTTTT
CAISDPSKADTGELFF
>TRBJ2-3|NA|TRBV12-5|NA
TGTGCTAGTGGTGACCCGATCAGCCTAGGTTTCACAGATACGCAGTATTTT
CASGDPISLGFTDTQYF
>TRBJ1-1|few|TRBV7-6|NA
TGTGCCAGCAGCTGGACATCCATGAACACTGAAGCTTTCTTT
CASSWTSMNTEAFF
>TRBJ2-7|NA|TRBV12-3/TRBV12-4|NA
TGTGCCAGCGGGCAGGGCCCATACGAGCAGTACTTC
CASGQGPYEQYF
>TRBJ2-5|few|TRBV7-2|NA
TGTGCCAGCAGCTTAGGCCTGGGGGCCGGGGAGACCCAGTACTTC
CASSLGLGAGETQYF
>TRBJ2-7|NA|TRBV7-6|NA
TGTGCCAGCAGCTTGCGGAGGGCAGGGACCGAGCAGTACTTC
CASSLRRAGTEQYF
>TRBJ1-5|many|TRBV7-8|NA
TGTGCCAGCAGCTGGATCGGGACGATCAATCAGCCCCAGCATTTT
CASSWIGTINQPQHF
>TRBJ2-1|many|TRBV12-3/TRBV12-4|NA
TGTGCCAGCAGTTTAGCGTCAATATCAGAGCAGTTCTTC
CASSLASISEQFF
>TRBJ2-1|NA|TRBV4-1|NA
TGCGCCAGCAGCCATCCTGGGGGCAGGAACAATGAGCAGTTCTTC
CASSHPGGRNNEQFF
>TRBJ2-5|few|TRBV7-9|NA
TGTGCCAGCAGCTTTGATGGGGGTCTACAGGAGACCCAGTACTTC
CASSFDGGLQETQYF
>TRBJ1-5|few|TRBV5-1|NA
TGCGCCAGCAGCCCGGACGGTTATCAGCCCCAGCATTTT
CASSPDGYQPQHF
>TRBJ2-7|NA|TRBV7-2|NA
TGTGCCAGCAGCTTATCGGCAGGGGCGCCGGCCTACGAGCAGTACTTC
CASSLSAGAPAYEQYF